A single T cell receptor beta chain is shown here with its context. Its target antigen remains unknown. One end of the junction is discordant with germline, which a read error may explain. The data stem from a study of cytomegalovirus exposure and HLA in healthy donors (dated 2017 in TCRdb). General notes on the study: An earlier analysis of 587 of the donors reported approximately 300 Gb of sequence data and about 100 million unique TCR beta sequences from 150 million to 200 million T cells. An early release that covered about 600 HLA-typed donors contained approximately 300 gigabases of sequencing data and 70 million to 100 million unique TCR sequences. Among the 398 genotyped donors, around 81% belonged to the genetic ancestry cluster associated with self-reported Caucasian donors. The study aimed to test whether signatures of past pathogen exposure could be identified by cataloging public T cell receptors. The T cell repertoires of several hundred subjects were profiled by immunosequencing and related to cytomegalovirus serostatus. A separate validation cohort of 100 to 150 different subjects was used in addition to the approximately 670-subject first cohort. To predict cytomegalovirus infection status, the study combined high-throughput TCR immunosequencing, statistical association of individual TCRs with disease status, and machine learning. A later analysis re-analyzed previously published TCR beta repertoires from hundreds of donors and added high-resolution HLA genotyping to study TCR occurrence patterns. Rather than using new phenotypic data, the later analysis identified candidate immune exposures from TCR beta sequences and from how often those sequences occurred across donors. In an earlier analysis of a few hundred of the donors, high-throughput TCR beta sequencing was used to judge whether each TCR beta V gene segment behaved as functional or pseudogenic. Alongside the repertoire data, information on donor age, sex, ethnicity and CMV serostatus was compiled. A later genetic analysis took genome-wide SNP genotypes for about three fifths of the roughly 700 donors and used that subset as a discovery cohort. Every repertoire in the discovery cohort had been generated on one and the same sequencing platform. Both class I and class II loci were covered by HLA typing, at four-digit resolution. The number of donors typed differed by locus, with about 629-630 for A, B, C, DRB1 and DQB1, over 500 for DQA1, 606 for DPA1, and around 460 for DPB1. Roughly five DR-DQ haplotypes were treated as single units for association and clustering because of strong linkage in the cohort. Among a few hundred genotyped donors of the cohort, an average of roughly 240,000 unique TCR beta nucleotide sequences were sequenced per donor, roughly 18% of them non-productive. Paper-wide results and their limitations: Strong co-occurrence of HLA alleles, especially DR and DQ, made assigning TCR associations to individual alleles difficult. According to a later genetic analysis, donors in an Asian-associated ancestry cluster had fewer N-insertions in productive TCRs than the roughly 660-donor mean. Because counts were too low, fewer than 20 rarely observed V segments, including chromosome 9 orphons, were excluded from the earlier analysis of about 500 of the donors. According to a later analysis, TCR association rates differed among HLA loci, with DRB1 alleles showing the most associated TCRs and HLA-C alleles showing the fewest. Correlated functional status among segregating V segments might reflect linkage disequilibrium, but an unknown experimental factor could not be ruled out. In a later genetic analysis, a missense DCLRE1C variant was associated with V-gene and J-gene trimming of TCR beta chains, and the association was replicated in an independent cohort. A further reported finding was that TCR beta sequences accurately predicted the HLA-A and HLA-B alleles for most subjects in the first cohort. Most TCR sequences were seen in very few donors, while some public TCRs were found in many individuals. HLA typing was unavailable for some donors at each locus, so association tests used only the typed subset. Immune exposure information for the cohort was limited to CMV serostatus. According to a later analysis, most CMV-associated TCR beta chains appeared to be HLA-restricted, and the HLA associations seemed to be driven largely by CMV exposure. In vitro tests confirmed that a few of the cytomegalovirus-associated TCR beta chains recognize cytomegalovirus antigens. At a false discovery rate of 0.05, a later analysis linked roughly 17,000 TCR beta sequences to specific HLA alleles. Presence/absence analyses assumed roughly uniform sequencing depth across donors, an assumption that may not hold. It was suggested by the authors that the approach could potentially be generalized to other disease states and immunological phenotypes. According to a later analysis, parvovirus B19, influenza, CMV and Epstein-Barr virus appeared linked to several top co-occurrence clusters. The sequencing pipeline was judged likely to have produced a cluster of highly shared sequence variants as a technical artifact. Only TCR beta chains were sequenced in this cohort, and the absence of alpha or paired-chain data limited detectable features. An earlier analysis of around 500 of the donors showed that most TCR beta V segments appeared in productive rearrangements either about 87% or about 30% of the time, which broadly matched IMGT annotations. In a later analysis, HLA-associated TCR beta chains were found to be more clonally expanded and to have lower generation probabilities than equally common non-associated chains. The study gave a list of under 200 TCR beta chains associated with cytomegalovirus. Cytomegalovirus status was reported to be diagnosed by the classifier with high specificity and sensitivity in both the original and validation cohorts.

The library was made by the immunoSEQ multiplex PCR assay. For the multiplex PCR, a mixture combining 60 forward primers for TCR Vbeta segments and 13 reverse primers for TCR Jbeta segments was used. A multiplex PCR assay on genomic DNA amplified the CDR3 region of rearranged TCR beta genes. On the Illumina HiSeq System, the amplified TCR beta libraries were sequenced as 87-base-pair reads. The published analysis was carried out like this. Across the roughly 640 repertoires, a later analysis counted tens of millions of unique TCR beta chains, roughly 11 million of which were shared by at least two donors. To remove PCR and sequencing errors, raw reads were error-corrected and collapsed into unique sequences using a nearest-neighbor algorithm that merged closely related sequences. CDR3 sequences were aligned to IMGT reference sequences to assign V, D and J gene segments. For a sequence to be retained, at least a six-nucleotide match to both a V gene segment and a J gene segment was required. A rearrangement was called productive if the CDR3 had no stop codons and remained in frame with V and J, and every other rearrangement was called non-productive. CDR3 was defined by IMGT convention, running from the second conserved V-encoded cysteine to the conserved J-encoded phenylalanine. The earlier analysis of more than 450 of the donors excluded sequences that lacked an unambiguous match to a single V gene segment. An earlier analysis of some 500 of the donors classified V segments as functional when productive rearrangements were above 56.7% and as segregating when the standard deviation between donors was above 5%. A statistical classification framework was built to diagnose cytomegalovirus status from the catalog of TCR beta chain sequences. In a later analysis, TCR nucleotide sequences were compared against IMGT/GENE-DB human TR gene sequences so that V and J genes could be assigned. In a later analysis, CDR3 sequences and most-parsimonious VDJ recombination scenarios were assigned using the TCRdist pipeline. In a later analysis, each TCR beta chain was defined by its CDR3 amino acid sequence together with its V-gene family, and reads lacking a unique V-gene family were excluded. A later analysis removed 550 to 700 highly shared, low-generation-probability nucleotide sequences to deal with suspected cross-contamination and a sequencing artifact. A later analysis calculated a clonal expansion index for each public chain from normalized within-repertoire ranks of inferred template counts. In a later analysis, generation probabilities were computed with a VDJ recombination model fitted to out-of-frame rearrangements, and the resulting probabilities were checked against IGoR. A later analysis scored TCR-TCR, TCR-HLA and TCR-CMV co-occurrence with hypergeometric tests, applying a repertoire-size bias correction to TCR pairs. In a later analysis, false discovery rates were estimated by permuting HLA or CMV assignments 20 times. In a later analysis, co-occurring TCRs were grouped with DBSCAN, and TCRdist sequence similarity was added when clustering was performed within HLA-allele-positive subsets. For co-occurrence clustering, repertoires with fewer than 30,000 or more than 120,000 public chains were excluded, along with four or five repertoires with anomalous nucleotide sharing. The table comes from immuneACCESS by way of TCRdb, which keeps in-frame sequences with V and J called. Part of the clones is missing from these tables; in studies checked, under half for an unresolved V gene and the rest for unknown reasons. V and J calls and clone size come straight from that table; D and trimming were deduced from the DNA. Across this sample there are under 200,000 clones, with approximately 59% seen only once. The ten largest make up 2.5% to 3% of the sample.

The cohort was made up of approximately 670 healthy bone marrow donors. At the time of sampling, all cohort members were nominally healthy, though unrecorded immune exposures were likely present. The donor tested CMV seronegative and was one of the 352 seronegative cohort members. Every donor gave a peripheral blood sample, and the peripheral blood mononuclear cells from that sample were used for TCR beta sequencing. Genomic DNA extraction from the blood cell samples was performed with the Qiagen DNeasy Blood Extraction Kit. This receptor was taken from a man aged 35-49 years in good health and CMV-seronegative. Sequenced: PBMCs.

CDR3 sequence: CASSPSGSPQIHF. The DNA sequence is given as TGTGCCAGCAGCCCCAGTGGTAGCCCCCAAATCCATTTT. The chain is made from TRBV6-1 and TRBJ2-3; the D gene lacks a confident call. Looking up the germline V gene yields CDR1 MNHNS and CDR2 SASEGT. CDR3 length: 13 amino acids, cysteine to phenylalanine. Just CDR3 DNA is preserved here, 39 bases in frame from base 1.